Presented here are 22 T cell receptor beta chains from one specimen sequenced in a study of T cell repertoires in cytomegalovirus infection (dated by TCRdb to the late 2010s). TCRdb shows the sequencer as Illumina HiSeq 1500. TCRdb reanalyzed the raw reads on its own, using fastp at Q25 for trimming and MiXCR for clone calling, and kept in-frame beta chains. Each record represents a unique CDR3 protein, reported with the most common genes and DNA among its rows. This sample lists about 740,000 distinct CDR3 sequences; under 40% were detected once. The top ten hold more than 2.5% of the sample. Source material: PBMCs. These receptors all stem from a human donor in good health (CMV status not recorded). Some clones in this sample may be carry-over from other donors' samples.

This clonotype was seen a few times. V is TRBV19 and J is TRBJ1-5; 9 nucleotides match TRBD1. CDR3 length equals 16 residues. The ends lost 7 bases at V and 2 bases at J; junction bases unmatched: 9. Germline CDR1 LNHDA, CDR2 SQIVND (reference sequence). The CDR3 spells CASNRDRDGGNQPQHF. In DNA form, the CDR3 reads TGTGCCAGTAACCGGGACAGGGATGGTGGCAATCAGCCCCAGCATTTT.

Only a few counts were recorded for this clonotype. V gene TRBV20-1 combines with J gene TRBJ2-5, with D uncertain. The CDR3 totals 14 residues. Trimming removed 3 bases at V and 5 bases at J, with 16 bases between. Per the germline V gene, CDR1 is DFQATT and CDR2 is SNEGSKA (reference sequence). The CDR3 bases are TGCAGTGCTAGCCCCCCCGAGATGGTGGAGACCCAGTACTTC. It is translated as CSASPPEMVETQYF.

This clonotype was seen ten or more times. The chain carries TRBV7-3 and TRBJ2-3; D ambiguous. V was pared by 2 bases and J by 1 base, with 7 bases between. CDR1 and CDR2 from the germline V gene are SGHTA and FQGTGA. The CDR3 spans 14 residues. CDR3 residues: CASSLSPGTDTQYF. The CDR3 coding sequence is TGTGCCAGCAGCTTATCTCCGGGCACAGATACGCAGTATTTT. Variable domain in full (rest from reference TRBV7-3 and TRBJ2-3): GAGVSQTPSNKVTEKGKYVELRCDPISGHTALYWYRQSLGQGPEFLIYFQGTGAADDSGLPNDRFFAVRPEGSVSTLKIQRTERGDSAVYLCASSLSPGTDTQYFGPGTRLTVL.

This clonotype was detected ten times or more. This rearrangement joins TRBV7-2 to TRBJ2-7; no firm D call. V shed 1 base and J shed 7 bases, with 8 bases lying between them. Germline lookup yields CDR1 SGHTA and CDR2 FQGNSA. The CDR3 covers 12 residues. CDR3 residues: CASSLVPTEQYF. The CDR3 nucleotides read TGTGCCAGCAGCTTAGTTCCGACTGAGCAGTACTTC. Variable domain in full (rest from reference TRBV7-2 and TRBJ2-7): GAGVSQSPSNKVTEKGKDVELRCDPISGHTALYWYRQSLGQGLEFLIYFQGNSAPDKSGLPSDRFSAERTGGSVSTLTIQRTQQEDSAVYLCASSLVPTEQYFGPGTRLTVT.

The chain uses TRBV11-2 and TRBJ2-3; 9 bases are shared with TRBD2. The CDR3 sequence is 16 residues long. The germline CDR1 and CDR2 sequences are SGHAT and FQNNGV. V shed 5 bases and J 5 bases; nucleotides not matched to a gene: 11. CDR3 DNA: TGTGCCAGCAGCCCCGGGGGCGGGGGGGCCGGAGATACGCAGTATTTT. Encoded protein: CASSPGGGGAGDTQYF.

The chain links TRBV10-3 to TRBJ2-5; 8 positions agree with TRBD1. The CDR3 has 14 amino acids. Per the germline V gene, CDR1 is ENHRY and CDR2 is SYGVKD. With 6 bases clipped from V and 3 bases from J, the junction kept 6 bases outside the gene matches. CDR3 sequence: CAISQRQGKETQYF. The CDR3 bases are TGTGCCATCAGCCAGAGACAGGGGAAAGAGACCCAGTACTTC.

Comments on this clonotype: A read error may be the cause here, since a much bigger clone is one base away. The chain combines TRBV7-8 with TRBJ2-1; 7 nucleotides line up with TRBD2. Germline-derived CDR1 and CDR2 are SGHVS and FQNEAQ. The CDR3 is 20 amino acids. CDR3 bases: TGTGCCAGCAGCTTAGAGGGTAGCGGGCTAAGGACTTCACGATACAATGAGAAGTTCTTC. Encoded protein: CASSLEGSGLRTSRYNEKFF.

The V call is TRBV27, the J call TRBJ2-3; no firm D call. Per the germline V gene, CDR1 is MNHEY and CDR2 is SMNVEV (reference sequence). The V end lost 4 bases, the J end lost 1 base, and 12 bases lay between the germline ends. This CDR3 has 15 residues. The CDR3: CASSSVSWGTDTQYF. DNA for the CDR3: TGTGCCAGCAGTTCTGTTAGCTGGGGCACAGATACGCAGTATTTT.

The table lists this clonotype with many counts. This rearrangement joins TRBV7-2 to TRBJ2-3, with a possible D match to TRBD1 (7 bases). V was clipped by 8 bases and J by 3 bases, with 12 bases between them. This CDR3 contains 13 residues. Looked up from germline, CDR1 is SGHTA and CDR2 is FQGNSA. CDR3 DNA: TGTGCCAGCTCAGGGGGGAGGACAGATACGCAGTATTTT. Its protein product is CASSGGRTDTQYF.

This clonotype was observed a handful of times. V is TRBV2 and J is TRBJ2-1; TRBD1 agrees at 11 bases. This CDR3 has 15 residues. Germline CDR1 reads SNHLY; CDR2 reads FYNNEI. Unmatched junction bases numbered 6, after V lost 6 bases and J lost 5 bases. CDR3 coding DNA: TGTGCCAGCAGGAGGGGACAGGGGGTTCACAATGAGCAGTTCTTC. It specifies CASRRGQGVHNEQFF.

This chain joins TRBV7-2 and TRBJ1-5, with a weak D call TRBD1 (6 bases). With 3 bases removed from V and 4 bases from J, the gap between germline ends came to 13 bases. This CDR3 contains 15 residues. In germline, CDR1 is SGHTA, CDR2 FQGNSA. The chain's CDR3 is CASSFGQGINQPQHF. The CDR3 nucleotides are TGTGCCAGCAGCTTTGGGCAGGGGATAAATCAGCCCCAGCATTTT. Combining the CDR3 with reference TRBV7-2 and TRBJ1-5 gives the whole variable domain GAGVSQSPSNKVTEKGKDVELRCDPISGHTALYWYRQSLGQGLEFLIYFQGNSAPDKSGLPSDRFSAERTGGSVSTLTIQRTQQEDSAVYLCASSFGQGINQPQHFGDGTRLSIL.

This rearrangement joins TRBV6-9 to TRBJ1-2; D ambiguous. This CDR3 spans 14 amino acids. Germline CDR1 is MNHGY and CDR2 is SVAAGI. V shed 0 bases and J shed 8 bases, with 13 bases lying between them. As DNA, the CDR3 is TGTGCCAGCAGTTATTCAGGGAGGAGTAAGGGCTACACCTTC. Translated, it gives CASSYSGRSKGYTF.

CDR3 sequence: CASSLGDTEFF. The DNA of the CDR3 is TGTGCCAGCAGTTTAGGGGACACGGAGTTCTTC. V is TRBV28 and J is TRBJ2-1, with D possibly matching TRBD1 (6 bases). V was pared by 2 bases and J by 14 bases, with 10 bases between. Germline V gene data show CDR1 as MDHEN and CDR2 as SYDVKM. This CDR3 comprises 11 residues.

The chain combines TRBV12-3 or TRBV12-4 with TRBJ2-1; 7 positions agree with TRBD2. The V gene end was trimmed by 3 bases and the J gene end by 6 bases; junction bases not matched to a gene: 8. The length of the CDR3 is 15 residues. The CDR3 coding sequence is TGTGCCAGCAGTTTTGTCGCGGGAGTGGGCAATGAGCAGTTCTTC. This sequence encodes CASSFVAGVGNEQFF.

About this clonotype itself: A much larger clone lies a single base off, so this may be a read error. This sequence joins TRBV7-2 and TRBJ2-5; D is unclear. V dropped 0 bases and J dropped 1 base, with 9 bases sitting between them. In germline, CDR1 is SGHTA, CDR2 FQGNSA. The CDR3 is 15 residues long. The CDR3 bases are TGTGCCAGCAGCTTAGCAGGCGTGACCCAAGAGACCCAGTACTTC. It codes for CASSLAGVTQETQYF.

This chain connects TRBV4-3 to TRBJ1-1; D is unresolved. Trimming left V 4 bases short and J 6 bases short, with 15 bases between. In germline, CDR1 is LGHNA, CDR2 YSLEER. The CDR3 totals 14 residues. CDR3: CASSPSIGAPEAFF. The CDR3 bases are TGCGCCAGCAGCCCCTCGATTGGTGCGCCTGAAGCTTTCTTT.

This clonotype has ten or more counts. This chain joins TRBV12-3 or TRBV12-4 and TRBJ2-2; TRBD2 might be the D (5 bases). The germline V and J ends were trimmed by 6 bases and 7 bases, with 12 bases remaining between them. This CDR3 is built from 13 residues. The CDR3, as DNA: TGTGCCAGCAGCCGCGAGGGCATCGGGGAGCTGTTTTTT. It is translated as CASSREGIGELFF.

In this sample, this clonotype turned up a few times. The CDR3 sequence: CATSAGFRVSGELFF. The CDR3 DNA reads TGTGCCACCAGTGCCGGATTCAGGGTCTCCGGGGAGCTGTTTTTT. The chain is built from TRBV24-1 and TRBJ2-2, with D perhaps TRBD1 (5 bases). The CDR3 loop spans 15 amino acids. In germline, CDR1 is KGHDR, CDR2 SFDVKD. V was clipped by 5 bases and J by 6 bases, with 15 bases between them.

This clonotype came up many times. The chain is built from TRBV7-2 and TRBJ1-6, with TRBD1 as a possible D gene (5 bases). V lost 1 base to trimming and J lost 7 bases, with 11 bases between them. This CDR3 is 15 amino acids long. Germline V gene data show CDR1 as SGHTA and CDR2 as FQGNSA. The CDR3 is CASSLDGHRNSPLHF. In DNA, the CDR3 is TGTGCCAGCAGCTTAGATGGACATAGGAATTCACCCCTCCACTTT.

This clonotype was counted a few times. The CDR3, as DNA: TGTGCCAGCAGTGAAGATAGCGGGAGGGCTGTAGGGCAGTTCTTC. Its protein product is CASSEDSGRAVGQFF. This chain joins TRBV6-1 and TRBJ2-1; 11 bases line up with TRBD2. V trimming: 1 base; J trimming: 12 bases; junction bases outside the gene matches: 8. Germline CDR1 and CDR2: MNHNS and SASEGT. This CDR3 spans 15 amino acids.

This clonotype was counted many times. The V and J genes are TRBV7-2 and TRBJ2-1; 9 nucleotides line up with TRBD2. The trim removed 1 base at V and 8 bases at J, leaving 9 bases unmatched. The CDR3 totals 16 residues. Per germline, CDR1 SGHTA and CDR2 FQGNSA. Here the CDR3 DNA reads TGTGCCAGCAGCTTAGATATAGCGGGAGTAGAATATGAGCAGTTCTTC. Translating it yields CASSLDIAGVEYEQFF.

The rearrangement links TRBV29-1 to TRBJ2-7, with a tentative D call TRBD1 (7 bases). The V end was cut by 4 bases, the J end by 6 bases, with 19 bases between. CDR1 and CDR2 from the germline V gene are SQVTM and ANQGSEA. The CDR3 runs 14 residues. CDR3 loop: CSVVLAGGIFEQYF. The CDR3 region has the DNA TGCAGCGTTGTCCTGGCAGGGGGGATTTTCGAGCAGTACTTC.